This T cell receptor beta chain was retrieved from a study of regulatory T cells in long-lasting Graves disease. This clonotype was counted at least ten times. What it binds is not known. Trimming cost V 0 bases and J 2 bases, with 11 bases left between them. Germline assignment: CDR1 LGHNA and CDR2 YNFKEQ. CDR3 length equals 16 residues. This sample's time point: newly diagnosed GD, antithyroid drugs for less than 3 months. Extracted RNA from PBMCs served as the source of the TCR library. TCR beta libraries were built with iRepertoire HTBI primers and Arm-PCR of CDR3 regions. TCRdb analysed the multiplex PCR reads with MiXCR anew, one entry per CDR3 protein. The table includes around 320,000 distinct CDR3 sequences, 15% to 20% detected once. Study-level findings and limits: The researchers studied only peripheral blood, not thyroid tissue. Accuracy may have been reduced by the small sample size. Persistent patients shared more public clonotypes (fewer than 3,000) than newly diagnosed patients (around 910). It was in persistent disease that TRBV28, TRBJ1-2 and TRBJ2-5 were favored.

The same data also contributed to another study, on T cells in Graves' hyperthyroidism and ophthalmopathy.

The V gene is TRBV4-2, the J gene TRBJ2-1, with D uncertain. The TCR originated in a middle-aged man with Graves disease. Specimen: peripheral blood mononuclear cells (PBMCs), collected at new diagnosis, from a patient treated with antithyroid drugs. The CDR3 region has the DNA TGTGCCAGCAGCCAAGAGGCAAGTGCCACCTACAATGAGCAGTTCTTC. It specifies CASSQEASATYNEQFF.